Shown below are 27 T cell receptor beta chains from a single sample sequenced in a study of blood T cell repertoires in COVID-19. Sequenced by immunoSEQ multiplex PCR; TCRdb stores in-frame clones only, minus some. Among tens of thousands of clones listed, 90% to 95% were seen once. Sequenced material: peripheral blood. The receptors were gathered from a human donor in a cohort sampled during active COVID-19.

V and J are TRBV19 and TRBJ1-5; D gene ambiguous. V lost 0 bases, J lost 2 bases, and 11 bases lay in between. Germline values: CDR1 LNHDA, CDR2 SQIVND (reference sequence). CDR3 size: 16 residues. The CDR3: CASSIEAGSGNQPQHF. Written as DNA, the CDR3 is TGTGCCAGTAGTATAGAAGCCGGGTCGGGCAATCAGCCCCAGCATTTT. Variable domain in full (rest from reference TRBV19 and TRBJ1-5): DGGITQSPKYLFRKEGQNVTLSCEQNLNHDAMYWYRQDPGQGLRLIYYSQIVNDFQKGDIAEGYSVSREKKESFPLTVTSAQKNPTAFYLCASSIEAGSGNQPQHFGDGTRLSIL.

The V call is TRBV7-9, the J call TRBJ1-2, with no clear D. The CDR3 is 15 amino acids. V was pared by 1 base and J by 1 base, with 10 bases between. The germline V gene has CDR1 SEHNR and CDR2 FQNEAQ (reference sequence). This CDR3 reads CASSLGQALNYGYTF. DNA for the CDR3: TGTGCCAGCAGCTTAGGGCAGGCCCTTAACTATGGCTACACCTTC.

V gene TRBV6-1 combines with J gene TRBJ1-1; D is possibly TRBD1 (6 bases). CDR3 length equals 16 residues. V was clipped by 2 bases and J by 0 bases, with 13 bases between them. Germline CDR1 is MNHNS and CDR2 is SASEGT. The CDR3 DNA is TGTGCCAGCAGTGAACTTTTTGGGACATTGAACACTGAAGCTTTCTTT. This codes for CASSELFGTLNTEAFF.

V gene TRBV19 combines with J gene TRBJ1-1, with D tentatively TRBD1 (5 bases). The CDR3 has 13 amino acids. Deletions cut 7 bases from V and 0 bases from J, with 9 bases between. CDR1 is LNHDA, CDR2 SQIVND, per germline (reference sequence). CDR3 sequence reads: CASTKQVNTEAFF. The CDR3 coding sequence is TGTGCCAGTACCAAACAGGTGAACACTGAAGCTTTCTTT. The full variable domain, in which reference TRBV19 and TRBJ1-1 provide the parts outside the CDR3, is DGGITQSPKYLFRKEGQNVTLSCEQNLNHDAMYWYRQDPGQGLRLIYYSQIVNDFQKGDIAEGYSVSREKKESFPLTVTSAQKNPTAFYLCASTKQVNTEAFFGQGTRLTVV.

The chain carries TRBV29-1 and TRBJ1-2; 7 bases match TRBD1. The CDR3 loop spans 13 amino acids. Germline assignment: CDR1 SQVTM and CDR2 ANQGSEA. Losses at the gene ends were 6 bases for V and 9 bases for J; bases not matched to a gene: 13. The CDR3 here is CSVAPGTERSYTF. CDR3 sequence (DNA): TGCAGCGTCGCGCCCGGGACAGAAAGGAGCTACACCTTC.

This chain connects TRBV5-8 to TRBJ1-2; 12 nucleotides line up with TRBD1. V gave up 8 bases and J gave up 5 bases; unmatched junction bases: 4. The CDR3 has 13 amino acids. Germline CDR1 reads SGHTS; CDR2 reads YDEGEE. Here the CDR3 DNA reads TGTGCCAGACAGGGACAGGGGGCTTATGGCTACACCTTC. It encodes CARQGQGAYGYTF.

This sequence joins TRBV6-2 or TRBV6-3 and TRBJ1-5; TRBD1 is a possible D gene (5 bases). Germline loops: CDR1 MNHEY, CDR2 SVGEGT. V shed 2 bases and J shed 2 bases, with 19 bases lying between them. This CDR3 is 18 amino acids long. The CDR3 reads CASSYPRTRYARNQPQHF. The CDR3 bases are TGTGCCAGCAGTTACCCACGGACACGTTATGCCCGCAATCAGCCCCAGCATTTT.

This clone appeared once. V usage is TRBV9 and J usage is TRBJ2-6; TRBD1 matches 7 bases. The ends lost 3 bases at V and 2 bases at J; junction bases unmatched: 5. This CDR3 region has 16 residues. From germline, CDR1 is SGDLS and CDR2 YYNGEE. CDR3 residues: CASSDVRGPGANVLTF. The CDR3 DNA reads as TGTGCCAGCAGCGACGTTAGGGGGCCTGGGGCCAACGTCCTGACTTTC.

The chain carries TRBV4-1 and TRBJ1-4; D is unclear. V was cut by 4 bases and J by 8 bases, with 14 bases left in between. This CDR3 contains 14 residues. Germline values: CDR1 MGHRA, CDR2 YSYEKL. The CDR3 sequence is CASSPSLSREKLFF. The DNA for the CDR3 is TGCGCCAGCAGCCCCTCCCTTAGCCGAGAAAAACTGTTTTTT.

CDR3 in DNA: TGTGCCAGCAAGGCGAGCAGGAATGGAGAGCAGTACTTC. It is translated as CASKASRNGEQYF. This chain uses TRBV2 with TRBJ2-7; no clear D gene. V lost 7 bases to trimming and J lost 7 bases, with 17 bases between them. This CDR3 is 13 amino acids long. Germline values: CDR1 SNHLY, CDR2 FYNNEI.

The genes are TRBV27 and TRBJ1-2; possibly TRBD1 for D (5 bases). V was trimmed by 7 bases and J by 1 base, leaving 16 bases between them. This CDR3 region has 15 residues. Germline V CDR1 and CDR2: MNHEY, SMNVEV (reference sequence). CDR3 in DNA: TGTGCCAGCACCTCTAAGGGGTTGGTTAACTATGGCTACACCTTC. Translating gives CASTSKGLVNYGYTF.

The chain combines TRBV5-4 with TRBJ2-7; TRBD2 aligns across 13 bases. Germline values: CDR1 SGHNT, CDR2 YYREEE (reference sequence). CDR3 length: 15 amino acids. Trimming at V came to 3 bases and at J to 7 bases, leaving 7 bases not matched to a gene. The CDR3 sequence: CASSWGTSGTYEQYF. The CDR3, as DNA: TGTGCCAGCAGCTGGGGGACTAGCGGGACGTATGAGCAGTACTTC.

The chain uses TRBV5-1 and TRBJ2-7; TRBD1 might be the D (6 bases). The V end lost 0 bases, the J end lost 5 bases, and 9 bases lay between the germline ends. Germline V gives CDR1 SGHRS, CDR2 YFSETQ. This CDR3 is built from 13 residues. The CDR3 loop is CASSLGQVHEQYF. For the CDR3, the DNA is TGCGCCAGCAGCTTGGGACAGGTTCACGAGCAGTACTTC.

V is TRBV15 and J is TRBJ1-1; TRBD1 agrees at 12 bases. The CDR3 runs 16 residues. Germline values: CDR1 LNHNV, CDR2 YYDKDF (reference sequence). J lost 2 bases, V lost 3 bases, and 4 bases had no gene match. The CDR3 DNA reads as TGTGCCACCAGCAGGGGACAGGGGGCGATAAACACTGAAGCTTTCTTT. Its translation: CATSRGQGAINTEAFF.

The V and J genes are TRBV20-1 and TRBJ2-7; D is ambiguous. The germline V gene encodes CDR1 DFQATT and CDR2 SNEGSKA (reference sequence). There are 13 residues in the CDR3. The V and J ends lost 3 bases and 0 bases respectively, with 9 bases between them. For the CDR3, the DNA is TGCAGTGCTAGTCGACAAAGCTCCTACGAGCAGTACTTC. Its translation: CSASRQSSYEQYF.

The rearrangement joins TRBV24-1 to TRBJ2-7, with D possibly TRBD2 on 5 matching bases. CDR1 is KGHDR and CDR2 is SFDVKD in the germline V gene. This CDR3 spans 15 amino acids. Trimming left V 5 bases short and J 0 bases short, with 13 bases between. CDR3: CATSAGNPSSYEQYF. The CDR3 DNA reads TGTGCCACCAGTGCGGGAAATCCAAGCTCCTACGAGCAGTACTTC.

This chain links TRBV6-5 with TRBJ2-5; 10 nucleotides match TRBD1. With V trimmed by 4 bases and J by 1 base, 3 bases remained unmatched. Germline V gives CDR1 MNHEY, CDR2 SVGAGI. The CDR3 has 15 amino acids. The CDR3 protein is CASSSWTGGQETQYF. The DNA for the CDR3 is TGTGCCAGCAGTTCATGGACAGGGGGCCAAGAGACCCAGTACTTC.

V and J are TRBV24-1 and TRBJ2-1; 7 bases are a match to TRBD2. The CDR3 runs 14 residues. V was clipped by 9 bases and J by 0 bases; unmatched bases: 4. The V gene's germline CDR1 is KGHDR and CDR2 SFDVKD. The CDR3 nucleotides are TGTGCCACCGCCGGGGGGAGCTCCTACAATGAGCAGTTCTTC. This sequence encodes CATAGGSSYNEQFF.

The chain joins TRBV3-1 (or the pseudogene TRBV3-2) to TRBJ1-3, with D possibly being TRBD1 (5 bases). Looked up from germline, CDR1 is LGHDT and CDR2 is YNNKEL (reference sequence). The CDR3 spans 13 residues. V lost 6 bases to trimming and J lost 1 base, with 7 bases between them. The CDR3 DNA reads TGTGCCAGCAGTCGGACATCTGGAAACACCATATATTTT. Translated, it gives CASSRTSGNTIYF.

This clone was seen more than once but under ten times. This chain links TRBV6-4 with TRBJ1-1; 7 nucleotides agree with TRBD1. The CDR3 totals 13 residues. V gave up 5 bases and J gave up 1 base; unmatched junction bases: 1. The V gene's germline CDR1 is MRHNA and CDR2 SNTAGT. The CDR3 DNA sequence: TGTGCCAGCAGTAGGACAGGGAACACTGAAGCTTTCTTT. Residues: CASSRTGNTEAFF.

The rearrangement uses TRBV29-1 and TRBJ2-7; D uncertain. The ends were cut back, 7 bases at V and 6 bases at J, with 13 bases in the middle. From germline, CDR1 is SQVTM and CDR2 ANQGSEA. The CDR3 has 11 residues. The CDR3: CSAAIGGEQYF. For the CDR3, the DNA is TGCAGCGCCGCGATAGGCGGCGAGCAGTACTTC.

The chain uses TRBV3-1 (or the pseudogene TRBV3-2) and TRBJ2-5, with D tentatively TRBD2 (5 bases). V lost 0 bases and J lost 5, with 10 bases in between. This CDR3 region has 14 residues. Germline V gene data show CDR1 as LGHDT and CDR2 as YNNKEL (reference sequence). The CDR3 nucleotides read TGTGCCAGCAGCCAAGAGGCTAGCTGGGAGACCCAGTACTTC. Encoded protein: CASSQEASWETQYF.

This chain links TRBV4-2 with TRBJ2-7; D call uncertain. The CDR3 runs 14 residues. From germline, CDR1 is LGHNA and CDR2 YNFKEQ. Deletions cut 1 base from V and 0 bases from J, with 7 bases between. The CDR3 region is CASSQGLLSYEQYF. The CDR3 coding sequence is TGTGCCAGCAGCCAAGGGTTACTCTCCTACGAGCAGTACTTC.

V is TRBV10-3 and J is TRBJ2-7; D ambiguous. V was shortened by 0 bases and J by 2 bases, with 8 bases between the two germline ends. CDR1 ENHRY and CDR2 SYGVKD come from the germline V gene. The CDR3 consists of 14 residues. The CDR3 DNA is TGTGCCATCAGTGAGTCTTCCAAAACCTACGAGCAGTACTTC. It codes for CAISESSKTYEQYF.

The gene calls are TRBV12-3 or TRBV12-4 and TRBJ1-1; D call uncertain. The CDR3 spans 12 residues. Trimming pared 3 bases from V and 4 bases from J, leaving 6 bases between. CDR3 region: CASSFSSTEAFF. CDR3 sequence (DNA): TGTGCCAGCAGTTTTTCCTCCACTGAAGCTTTCTTT.

CDR3 sequence (DNA): TGTGCCAGCAGCTTACCACGGGACAGGGGGCCTGGTGGCTACACCTTC. This gives the protein CASSLPRDRGPGGYTF. V usage is TRBV7-8 and J usage is TRBJ1-2, with 12 bases fitting TRBD1. V shed 2 bases and J 7 bases; nucleotides not matched to a gene: 8. The CDR3 runs 16 residues. CDR1 and CDR2 (germline): SGHVS, FQNEAQ. Drawing the rest from reference TRBV7-8 and TRBJ1-2, the complete variable domain is GAGVSQSPRYKVAKRGQDVALRCDPISGHVSLFWYQQALGQGPEFLTYFQNEAQLDKSGLPSDRFFAERPEGSVSTLKIQRTQQEDSAVYLCASSLPRDRGPGGYTFGSGTRLTVV.

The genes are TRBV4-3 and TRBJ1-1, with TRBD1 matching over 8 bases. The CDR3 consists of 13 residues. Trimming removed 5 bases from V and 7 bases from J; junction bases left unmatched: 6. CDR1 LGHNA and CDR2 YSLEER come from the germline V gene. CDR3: CASSSTGVDEAFF. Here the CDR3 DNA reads TGCGCCAGCAGCTCGACAGGGGTTGATGAAGCTTTCTTT.